This TCR beta chain was retrieved from a study of beta chain features in type 1 diabetes. General study points: It was among patients, rather than healthy donors, that naive, central memory and Treg TCRB repertoires appeared more similar. In cDNA sequencing, cells with high TCR expression could be over-represented.

Looked up from germline, CDR1 is SQVTM and CDR2 is ANQGSEA. This CDR3 comprises 13 residues. With V trimmed by 6 bases and J by 0 bases, 4 bases remained unmatched. This clone was counted between two and nine times. Its target is unknown. Within the sample, other DNA sequences also encode this same CDR3. Investigators reverse transcribed all isolated RNA, so they sequenced expressed TCRB transcripts. Some clones are missing from TCRdb's copy, which holds only in-frame ones; the method was immunoSEQ multiplex PCR. The data contain roughly 400,000 clones, about 14% of them singletons. Blood was drawn once from each donor into heparinised tubes. The draws averaged about 110 mL. The purity of all sorted populations exceeded 95%.

Sequencing was done on a sample of naive CD4+ T cells from blood. The chain has TRBV29-1 and TRBJ1-1; 7 positions match TRBD1. This clonotype was sampled from a woman aged 18 to 35 in good health. In nucleotides, the CDR3 is TGCAGCGTCGGACAGGTACTGAACACTGAAGCTTTCTTT. This encodes CSVGQVLNTEAFF.